The clone carrying this T cell receptor beta chain was seen a single time. Sequencing used immunoSEQ multiplex PCR; TCRdb keeps in-frame clones, though not all of them. There are 65,000 to 90,000 clones in the sample; 92% occur only once, and less than 2.5% lies in the top ten. This sample stems from a study of T cell changes during pregnancy in multiple sclerosis. This receptor was obtained from a female donor with multiple sclerosis, enrolled in a pregnancy study. This specimen consisted of peripheral blood, obtained before pregnancy.

This chain's CDR3 is CASSSRGLAGGNEQFF. CDR3 coding DNA: TGTGCCAGCAGCTCCCGGGGACTAGCGGGAGGTAATGAGCAGTTCTTC. The chain couples TRBV11-2 to TRBJ2-1; TRBD2 matches at 15 bases. After removal of 4 bases from V and 7 bases from J, the junction contained 5 bases not matched to a gene. Looked up from germline, CDR1 is SGHAT and CDR2 is FQNNGV. The CDR3 spans 16 residues.